These 13 T cell receptor beta chains were sequenced from one sample in a study of response to subunit inactivated influenza vaccine (dated by TCRdb to the late 2010s). Library creation used RT-PCR. The instrument was an Illumina HiSeq 2500. TCRdb applied fastp at Q25 and MiXCR to the public reads, then kept only in-frame beta chains. One record per CDR3 amino acid sequence lists the most common genes and DNA. The table for this sample lists roughly 650,000 distinct CDR3 sequences; around 15% of them were counted only once. Approximately 7.6% of the sample belongs to the ten largest clones. The sequences come from PBMCs from blood, collected roughly 15 days before vaccination. These receptors were taken from a man over 45 who received an inactivated influenza vaccine. Donor details come from another sample of the same person, matched by shared clones.

This clonotype has a count of ten or more. The gene calls are TRBV20-1 and TRBJ2-7, with D perhaps matching TRBD1 (6 bases). The CDR3 has 13 amino acids. V was cut by 2 bases and J by 3 bases, with 11 bases left in between. CDR1 DFQATT and CDR2 SNEGSKA come from the germline V gene (reference sequence). This CDR3 is CSARNGQNYEQYF. The CDR3 bases are TGCAGTGCTAGAAACGGACAGAACTACGAGCAGTACTTC.

This rearrangement joins TRBV13 to TRBJ1-6, with 8 nucleotides matching TRBD1. J lost 3 bases, V lost 3 bases, and 4 bases had no gene match. Germline lookup yields CDR1 PRHDT and CDR2 FYEKMQ (reference sequence). CDR3 length: 16 residues. CDR3 loop: CASSLRTGNYNSPLHF. CDR3 sequence (DNA): TGTGCCAGCAGCTTGAGGACAGGGAACTATAATTCACCCCTCCACTTT.

Of note for this clonotype: A single base separates this from a much larger clone, so it may be a read error. This chain joins TRBV29-1 and TRBJ2-3; D ambiguous. The end of the DNA fits TRBJ1-5 better, so the J call may be wrong. The germline V gene encodes CDR1 SQVTM and CDR2 ANQGSEA. The CDR3 spans 13 residues. The CDR3 is CSVPWVGTDTQHF. The CDR3 DNA follows: TGCAGCGTTCCGTGGGTGGGCACAGATACGCAGCATTTT.

The rearrangement links TRBV27 to TRBJ2-7; TRBD1 might be the D (5 bases). Germline V gives CDR1 MNHEY, CDR2 SMNVEV (reference sequence). V lost 2 bases, J lost 4 bases, and 9 bases lay in between. The CDR3 is made up of 13 amino acids. CDR3 in DNA: TGTGCCAGCAGTTTAATCAAGGGGTACGAGCAGTACTTC. Encoded protein: CASSLIKGYEQYF.

This clonotype has a handful of counts. This chain joins TRBV27 and TRBJ2-2, with D perhaps given as TRBD1 or TRBD2 (5 bases each). The germline V gene encodes CDR1 MNHEY and CDR2 SMNVEV (reference sequence). Trimming pared 8 bases from V and 6 bases from J, leaving 13 bases between. This CDR3 is built from 13 residues. The CDR3 loop is CASGGLTAGELFF. The CDR3 bases are TGTGCCAGCGGAGGCTTGACAGCCGGGGAGCTGTTTTTT.

At least ten counts were recorded for this clonotype. Here the CDR3 DNA reads TGCAGCCCTTCAACTGCCGGGCCCCAGGGCTACACCTTC. Translation: CSPSTAGPQGYTF. J is TRBJ1-2 and V is TRBV20-1; D is unresolved. The CDR3 length is 13 residues. The germline CDR1 and CDR2 sequences are DFQATT and SNEGSKA (reference sequence).

CDR3 region: CAISDLGAGPEAFF. Written as DNA, the CDR3 is TGTGCCATCAGTGACCTGGGAGCGGGACCTGAAGCTTTCTTT. J is TRBJ1-1 and V is TRBV10-3; possibly TRBD1 for D (5 bases). Per germline, CDR1 ENHRY and CDR2 SYGVKD. The CDR3 has 14 amino acids. The ends were cut back, 3 bases at V and 6 bases at J, with 14 bases in the middle.

The chain's CDR3 is CSARKGTQNTEAFF. CDR3 sequence (DNA): TGCAGTGCTAGAAAGGGGACGCAGAACACTGAAGCTTTCTTT. The rearrangement uses TRBV20-1 and TRBJ1-1, with D possibly matching TRBD1 (5 bases). Germline-derived CDR1 and CDR2 are DFQATT and SNEGSKA (reference sequence). The CDR3 contains 14 residues. The V end was cut by 2 bases, the J end by 1 base, with 11 bases between.

The rearrangement links TRBV7-2 to TRBJ2-3, with 8 positions matching TRBD1. Germline CDR1 reads SGHTA; CDR2 reads FQGNSA. The V gene end was trimmed by 5 bases and the J gene end by 2 bases; junction bases not matched to a gene: 6. This CDR3 region has 15 residues. This chain's CDR3 is CASSPSGGYTDTQYF. CDR3 DNA sequence: TGTGCCAGCAGCCCCTCAGGGGGCTACACAGATACGCAGTATTTT.

V gene TRBV4-1 combines with J gene TRBJ2-5, with D tentatively TRBD1 or TRBD2 (5 bases each). Trimming removed 1 base from V and 1 base from J, with 13 bases in between. There are 16 residues in the CDR3. Per germline, CDR1 MGHRA and CDR2 YSYEKL. For the CDR3, the DNA is TGCGCCAGCAGCCAAGCTCGGGGCAGCCTCCAAGAGACCCAGTACTTC. Protein: CASSQARGSLQETQYF.

This clonotype occurred a few times. The J gene is TRBJ2-7, the V gene TRBV6-5, with a weak D call TRBD2 (5 bases). CDR3 length: 16 residues. CDR1 is MNHEY, CDR2 SVGAGI, per germline. V lost 2 bases and J 0 bases, leaving 14 bases between the germline ends. CDR3 in DNA: TGTGCCAGCAGTTACGCCATCGTAGCGAGCTCCTACGAGCAGTACTTC. Translated, it gives CASSYAIVASSYEQYF.

There are many counts of this clonotype. V usage is TRBV11-2 and J usage is TRBJ2-4; D may match TRBD1 or TRBD2 (5 bases each). The ends were cut back, 4 bases at V and 1 base at J, with 23 bases in the middle. The germline V gene has CDR1 SGHAT and CDR2 FQNNGV. The CDR3 sequence is 19 residues long. CDR3 protein: CASSSPPGRRAFAKNIQYF. The CDR3 DNA reads TGTGCCAGCAGCTCGCCCCCGGGACGGCGAGCCTTTGCCAAAAACATTCAGTACTTC. The complete variable domain, with remaining parts taken from reference TRBV11-2 and TRBJ2-4, reads EAGVAQSPRYKIIEKRQSVAFWCNPISGHATLYWYQQILGQGPKLLIQFQNNGVVDDSQLPKDRFSAERLKGVDSTLKIQPAKLEDSAVYLCASSSPPGRRAFAKNIQYFGAGTRLSVL.

This clonotype has a handful of counts. The chain employs TRBV6-1 and TRBJ2-7, with 10 bases matching TRBD1. Germline V lookup: CDR1 MNHNS, CDR2 SASEGT. The V gene end was trimmed by 7 bases and the J gene end by 2 bases; junction bases not matched to a gene: 5. The CDR3 has 14 residues. The CDR3 DNA follows: TGTGCCAGCACGCGCGGGACAGGGGCCTACGAGCAGTACTTC. Translation: CASTRGTGAYEQYF.